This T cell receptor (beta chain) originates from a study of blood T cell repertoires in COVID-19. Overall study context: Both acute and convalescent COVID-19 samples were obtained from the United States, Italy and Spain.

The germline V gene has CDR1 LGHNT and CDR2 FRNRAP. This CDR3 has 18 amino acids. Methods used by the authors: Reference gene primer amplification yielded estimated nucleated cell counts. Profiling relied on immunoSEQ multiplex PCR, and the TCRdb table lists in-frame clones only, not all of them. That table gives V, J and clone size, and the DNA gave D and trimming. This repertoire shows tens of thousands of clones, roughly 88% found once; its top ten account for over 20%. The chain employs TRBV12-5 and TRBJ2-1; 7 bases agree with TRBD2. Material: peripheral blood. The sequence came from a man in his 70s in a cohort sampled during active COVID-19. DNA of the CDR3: TGTGCCCGCTGGTGGGGGGTTGGGGGGGGGAGCCCTTACAATGAGCAGTTCTTC. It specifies CARWWGVGGGSPYNEQFF.